One sample yielded the 2 T cell receptor beta chains listed below, sequenced in a study of T cells in Graves' hyperthyroidism and ophthalmopathy. Using RNA transcripts as the source, TCR beta CDR3 regions were amplified. A set of HTBI primers served as the primers for a first-round RT-PCR of the TCR CDR3. TCRdb independently ran MiXCR on the multiplex PCR reads; one entry per CDR3 protein. The sample lists a few hundred thousand distinct CDR3 sequences, about a sixth seen once, with around 61% in the top ten. Input material: blood. These receptor sequences come from a woman in her fifties or sixties with Graves' ophthalmopathy.

This clonotype was detected only a few times. The V and J genes are TRBV10-3 and TRBJ1-2, with D perhaps TRBD1 (5 bases). Germline assignment: CDR1 ENHRY and CDR2 SYGVKD. The V and J ends lost 3 bases and 8 bases respectively, with 16 bases between them. The CDR3 is 14 amino acids. The CDR3 loop is CAISEGGLGAGYTF. The CDR3, as DNA: TGTGCCATCAGTGAAGGCGGTCTTGGGGCCGGCTACACCTTC.

V is TRBV7-6 and J is TRBJ2-5; no definite D call. Germline CDR1 SGHVS, CDR2 FNYEAQ. V lost 5 bases to trimming and J lost 5 bases, with 15 bases between them. The CDR3 loop spans 14 amino acids. The CDR3 nucleotides are TGTGCCAGCAGCCCCGTTGTCCCCGGGGAGACCCAGTACTTC. This encodes CASSPVVPGETQYF.